The rows below give T cell receptor beta chains drawn from one sample of a study of blood T cell repertoires in COVID-19. The protocol was immunoSEQ multiplex PCR, while the TCRdb copy is restricted to in-frame clones and leaves out a portion. The sample lists 130,000 or so clones, around 79% occurring once. Source material: peripheral blood. These TCRs come from an older woman with COVID-19, enrolled during active disease. Each CDR3 is given without its conserved first and last residue.

V gene,CDR3 protein
TRBV30,AWTRDRGGNLH
TRBV28,ASTRGGATNYGYT
TRBV7-2,ASSGQGYGYT
TRBV2,ASHTGVSGNTIY
TRBV11-2,ASTQSVGNTIY
TRBV29-1,SLLLRDRKEIYEQY
TRBV21-1,ATLQGTHEQY
TRBV7-2,ASSLAWGEPYEQY
TRBV5-6,ASSLQGVTDTQY
TRBV30,AWSLPGTANYGYT
TRBV6-1,ASSGGLQVEVAKNIQY
TRBV7-9,ASSLGQGIDTEAF
TRBV5-1,ASSPAGGYEQY
TRBV5-4,ASSLAGRGDSPLH
TRBV6-5,ASSYSTGFSDGYT
TRBV3-1/TRBV3-2,ASSPGGRSEYGYT
TRBV27,ASSQQGHGYT
TRBV10-3,AIRQGITGNTIY
TRBV25-1,ASRKSAGAQETQY
TRBV28,ASRSLRGTEAF
TRBV7-9,ASSFGRGGQETQY
TRBV19,ASSLGGQGLGETQY
TRBV18,ASSPETGLRTQY
TRBV6-5,ASSRSGTEAF
TRBV10-2,ASSESRGLAGGETQY
TRBV19,ASRDRAGTEAF
TRBV2,ASRGQGAYNEQF
TRBV5-1,ASSFETGGQF
TRBV5-1,ASSLEGNEKLF
TRBV6-5,ASRGTGGIETQY
TRBV9,ASSPQGWGNEQY
TRBV19,ASSIGRENQPQH
TRBV7-9,ASSSRQGGEAF
TRBV19,ASRSRGNNSPLH
TRBV25-1,ASSETGTGNGAF
TRBV19,ASTILAGSTGELF
TRBV10-3,AISVQQGYEQY
TRBV5-1,ASSLEGQGFTEAF
TRBV30,AWNQGNEQY